This is a list of T cell receptor beta chains from one sample in a study of T cells in Graves' hyperthyroidism and ophthalmopathy. From the multiplex PCR reads, TCRdb called clonotypes with MiXCR, one entry per CDR3 protein. Of about 260,000 distinct CDR3 sequences in the sample, 16% are singletons; the top ten hold around 26%. Material for sequencing was blood. These receptors were taken from a woman younger than 35 with Graves' ophthalmopathy. Both conserved end residues are part of each CDR3. A D gene is named only where the DNA matches it firmly. Rows may omit the clone size; those that give it use once, few, many or a size class.

TRBV6-1,TRBJ2-7,many,TRBD1,CASSQTGFEQYF,TGTGCCAGCAGTCAGACAGGGTTCGAGCAGTACTTC
TRBV7-7,TRBJ2-5,many,-,CASSLDQETQYF,TGTGCTAGCAGCTTAGACCAAGAGACCCAGTACTTC
TRBV6-5,TRBJ2-7,many,-,CASSYRQSYEQYF,TGTGCCAGCAGTTACAGACAATCCTACGAGCAGTACTTC
TRBV5-1,TRBJ2-2,many,-,CASSPPPGELFF,TGCGCCAGCAGCCCCCCCCCCGGGGAGCTGTTTTTT
TRBV7-3,TRBJ2-5,many,TRBD2,CASSQGLAGEGETQYF,TGTGCCAGCAGCCAAGGGCTAGCGGGAGAGGGGGAGACCCAGTACTTC
TRBV3-1,TRBJ2-7,-,TRBD2,CASGRGRETYEQYF,TGTGCCAGCGGGAGGGGCAGGGAGACCTACGAGCAGTACTTC
TRBV10-3,TRBJ2-3,many,TRBD1,CAISEDRGSTDTQYF,TGTGCCATCAGTGAAGACAGGGGAAGCACAGATACGCAGTATTTT
TRBV27,TRBJ2-3,many,TRBD1,CASQGQGNTPLHTDTQYF,TGTGCCAGCCAAGGACAGGGGAATACTCCTCTCCACACAGATACGCAGTATTTT
TRBV28,TRBJ2-2,many,TRBD1,CASSYRDRGRNGELFF,TGTGCCAGCAGTTACCGGGACAGGGGGCGAAACGGGGAGCTGTTTTTT
TRBV4-3,TRBJ1-1,many,-,CASSQYGGGTEAFF,TGCGCCAGCAGCCAGTACGGGGGGGGCACTGAAGCTTTCTTT
TRBV5-1,TRBJ1-1,-,-,CASSLMQVGEAFF,TGCGCCAGCAGCTTGATGCAGGTGGGTGAAGCTTTCTTT
TRBV7-8,TRBJ1-4,few,-,CASSLERYNEKLFF,TGTGCCAGCAGCTTAGAACGGTATAATGAAAAACTGTTTTTT
TRBV19,TRBJ2-7,-,-,CASSKDRSSYEQYF,TGTGCCAGTAGTAAGGACCGGAGCTCCTACGAGCAGTACTTC
TRBV20-1,TRBJ1-5,many,-,CSAKGELGSNQPQHF,TGCAGTGCCAAAGGAGAGTTGGGCTCCAATCAGCCCCAGCATTTT
TRBV5-6,TRBJ1-2,few,-,CASSWGDTEGGGYTF,TGTGCCAGCAGCTGGGGCGACACAGAGGGGGGGGGCTACACCTTC
TRBV5-6,TRBJ1-1,many,-,CASSLAAWRDAFF,TGTGCCAGCAGCTTGGCCGCGTGGAGGGACGCTTTCTTT
TRBV19,TRBJ2-7,-,TRBD1,CASGTGSAYEQYF,TGTGCCAGCGGGACAGGGTCCGCCTACGAGCAGTACTTC
TRBV27,TRBJ1-1,many,-,CASSLSAGGAGTEAFF,TGTGCCAGCAGTTTATCGGCCGGGGGCGCTGGCACTGAAGCTTTCTTT
TRBV3-1,TRBJ2-5,few,-,CASSRAQEGGETQYF,TGTGCCAGCAGCCGGGCCCAGGAGGGTGGCGAGACCCAGTACTTC
TRBV20-1,TRBJ2-3,many,-,CSARDQLAGDTQYF,TGCAGTGCTAGAGATCAGCTAGCCGGAGATACGCAGTATTTT
TRBV11-2,TRBJ2-1,many,TRBD2,CASSESGGRQFF,TGTGCCAGCAGCGAGAGCGGGGGGCGGCAGTTCTTC
TRBV28,TRBJ2-3,many,-,CASSPDQSGADTQYF,TGTGCCAGCAGCCCGGACCAGTCAGGGGCAGATACGCAGTATTTT
TRBV6-1,TRBJ2-7,many,TRBD1,CASSVTGERYEQYF,TGTGCCAGCAGTGTAACAGGGGAACGCTACGAGCAGTACTTC
TRBV5-4,TRBJ2-3,-,-,CASSLSLLADTQYF,TGTGCCAGCAGCTTGAGTCTCCTCGCAGATACGCAGTATTTT
TRBV18,TRBJ1-2,many,TRBD1,CASSPGTGHGYTF,TGTGCCAGCTCACCCGGGACAGGGCATGGCTACACCTTC
TRBV3-1,TRBJ1-1,many,-,CASSYPGETTEAFF,TGTGCCAGCAGCTACCCTGGGGAGACCACTGAAGCTTTCTTT
TRBV28,TRBJ1-5,many,-,CASRKTPNQPQHF,TGTGCCAGCAGAAAAACTCCAAATCAGCCCCAGCATTTT
TRBV29-1,TRBJ1-1,-,TRBD1,CSVEGTGVISGTEAFF,TGCAGCGTTGAAGGGACAGGGGTAATATCGGGCACTGAAGCTTTCTTT
TRBV10-1,TRBJ1-6,many,-,CASSDGGNSPLHF,TGCGCCAGCAGTGATGGGGGAAATTCACCCCTCCACTTT
TRBV5-1,TRBJ2-3,few,-,CASTPGFLNGQSTDTQYF,TGCGCCAGCACCCCAGGGTTCCTTAACGGACAAAGCACAGATACGCAGTATTTT
TRBV20-1,TRBJ2-1,many,-,CSAWRVGDDLEQFF,TGCAGTGCTTGGCGGGTAGGAGACGATCTTGAGCAGTTCTTC
TRBV2,TRBJ1-1,many,-,CASSERVATEAFF,TGTGCCAGCAGTGAAAGGGTGGCCACTGAAGCTTTCTTT
TRBV2,TRBJ2-3,many,-,CASSVRASGTDTQYF,TGTGCCAGCAGTGTTCGGGCTAGCGGCACAGATACGCAGTATTTT
TRBV6-1,TRBJ1-5,many,-,CASMRDQPQHF,TGTGCCAGCATGAGAGATCAGCCCCAGCATTTT
TRBV10-3,TRBJ1-1,many,-,CAIGTGVTEAFF,TGTGCCATCGGAACGGGTGTAACTGAAGCTTTCTTT